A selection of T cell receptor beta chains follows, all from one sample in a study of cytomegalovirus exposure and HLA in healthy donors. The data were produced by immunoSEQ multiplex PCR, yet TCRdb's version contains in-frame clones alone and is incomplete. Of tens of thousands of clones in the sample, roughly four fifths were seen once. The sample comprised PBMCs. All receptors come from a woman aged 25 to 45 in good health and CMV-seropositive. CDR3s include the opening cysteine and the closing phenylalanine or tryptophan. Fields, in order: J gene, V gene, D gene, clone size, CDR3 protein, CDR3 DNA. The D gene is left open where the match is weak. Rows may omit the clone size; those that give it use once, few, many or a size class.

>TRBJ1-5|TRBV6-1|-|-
CASRLSGGFNQPQHF
TGTGCCAGCAGGCTTAGTGGGGGGTTCAATCAGCCCCAGCATTTT
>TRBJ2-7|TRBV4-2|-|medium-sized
CASSRSRAGVNEQYF
TGTGCCAGCAGCCGGAGCCGGGCAGGGGTGAACGAGCAGTACTTC
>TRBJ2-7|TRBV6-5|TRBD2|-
CASSYRLAGGYEQYF
TGTGCCAGCAGTTACCGACTAGCGGGGGGTTACGAGCAGTACTTC
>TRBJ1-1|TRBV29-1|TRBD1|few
CSVQPGGTEAFF
TGCAGCGTCCAACCAGGGGGCACTGAAGCTTTCTTT
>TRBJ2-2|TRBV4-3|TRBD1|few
CASSQDPTGAGELFF
TGCGCCAGCAGCCAAGATCCGACAGGGGCGGGGGAGCTGTTTTTT
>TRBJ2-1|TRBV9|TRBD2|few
CASSASPTSGSYNEQFF
TGTGCCAGCAGCGCGAGCCCGACTAGCGGGTCATACAATGAGCAGTTCTTC
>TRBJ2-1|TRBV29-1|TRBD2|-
CSVAGRARDEQFF
TGCAGCGTCGCCGGGAGGGCCAGAGATGAGCAGTTCTTC
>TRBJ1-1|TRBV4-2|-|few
CASSPVTGGEAFF
TGTGCCAGCAGCCCCGTGACAGGAGGAGAAGCTTTCTTT
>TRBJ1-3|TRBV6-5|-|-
CASGISGNTIYF
TGTGCCAGCGGCATTTCCGGAAACACCATATATTTT
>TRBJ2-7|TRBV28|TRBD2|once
CASSSTFGTSGRRAPYEQYF
TGTGCCAGCAGTTCGACCTTCGGGACTAGCGGGAGGCGCGCCCCATACGAGCAGTACTTC
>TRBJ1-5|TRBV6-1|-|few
CASSTLGGPDQPQHF
TGTGCCAGCAGCACTCTGGGGGGTCCGGATCAGCCCCAGCATTTT
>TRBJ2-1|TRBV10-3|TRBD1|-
CAAGQGENNEQFF
TGTGCCGCCGGACAGGGGGAGAACAATGAGCAGTTCTTC
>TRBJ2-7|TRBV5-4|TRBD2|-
CASSSPNRLAGGDEQYF
TGTGCCAGCAGCTCACCCAATAGACTAGCGGGAGGGGACGAGCAGTACTTC
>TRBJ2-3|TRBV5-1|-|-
CASRRDFRAQYF
TGCGCCAGCAGAAGGGACTTTCGGGCGCAGTATTTT
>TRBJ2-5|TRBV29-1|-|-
CSVGVGGRETQYF
TGCAGCGTTGGAGTGGGGGGGCGGGAGACCCAGTACTTC
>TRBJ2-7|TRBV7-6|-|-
CASSSSGVEQYF
TGTGCCAGCAGCTCTTCGGGAGTCGAGCAGTACTTC
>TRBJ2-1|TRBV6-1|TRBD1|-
CASSDTRQGREQFF
TGTGCCAGCAGTGATACCAGACAGGGCCGGGAGCAGTTCTTC
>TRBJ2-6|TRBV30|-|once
CAWSIAASGANVLTF
TGTGCCTGGAGTATAGCCGCCTCTGGGGCCAACGTCCTGACTTTC
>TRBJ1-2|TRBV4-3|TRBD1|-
CASSQGGSGGPNYGYTF
TGCGCCAGCAGCCAAGGCGGGTCAGGGGGCCCTAACTATGGCTACACCTTC
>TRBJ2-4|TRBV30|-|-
CAWSVGRLAKNIQYF
TGTGCCTGGAGTGTCGGAAGACTAGCCAAAAACATTCAGTACTTC
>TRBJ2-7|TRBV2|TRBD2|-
CASKGGSYEQYF
TGTGCCAGCAAGGGAGGGTCCTACGAGCAGTACTTC
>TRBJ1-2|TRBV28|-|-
CASQPGMGSGGYGYTF
TGTGCCAGCCAACCCGGGATGGGGAGCGGCGGCTATGGCTACACCTTC
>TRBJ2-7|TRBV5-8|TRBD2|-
CASSLPRFGAGGPHEQYF
TGTGCCAGCAGCTTACCCCGCTTCGGAGCGGGAGGTCCCCACGAGCAGTACTTC
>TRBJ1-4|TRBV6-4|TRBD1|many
CASSDPDRDGEKLFF
TGTGCCAGCAGTGACCCGGACAGGGACGGAGAAAAACTGTTTTTT
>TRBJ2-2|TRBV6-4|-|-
CASRQEGGELFF
TGTGCCAGCAGACAAGAGGGCGGGGAGCTGTTTTTT
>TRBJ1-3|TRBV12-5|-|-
CADRSGNTIYF
TGTGCCGACAGGTCTGGAAACACCATATATTTT
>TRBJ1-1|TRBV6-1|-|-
CASIVGLENTEAFF
TGTGCCAGCATCGTCGGACTGGAGAACACTGAAGCTTTCTTT
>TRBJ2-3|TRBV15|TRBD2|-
CATSTGTSGRTDTQYF
TGTGCCACCAGCACCGGGACTAGCGGGAGAACAGATACGCAGTATTTT
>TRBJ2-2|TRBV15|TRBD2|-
CATSRGWGGTGELFF
TGTGCCACCAGCAGAGGCTGGGGAGGGACCGGGGAGCTGTTTTTT
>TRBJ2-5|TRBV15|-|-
CATSRDLSSASGTQYF
TGTGCCACCAGCAGAGATCTCTCCAGTGCAAGCGGGACCCAGTACTTC
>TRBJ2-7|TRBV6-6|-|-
CASKEGVSNEQYF
TGTGCCAGCAAAGAGGGGGTGTCGAACGAGCAGTACTTC
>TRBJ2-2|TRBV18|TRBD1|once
CASSGQGPTGELFF
TGTGCCAGCTCGGGACAGGGCCCGACCGGGGAGCTGTTTTTT
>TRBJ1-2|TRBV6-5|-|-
CASSYGGGAFYGYTF
TGTGCCAGCAGTTATGGCGGAGGGGCCTTCTATGGCTACACCTTC
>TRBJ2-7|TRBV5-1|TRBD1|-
CASSSLTGIIGYEQYF
TGCGCCAGCAGCTCCTTGACAGGGATTATAGGTTACGAGCAGTACTTC
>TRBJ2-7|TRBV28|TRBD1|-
CASTLTGQGGEQYF
TGTGCCAGCACCCTGACAGGGCAGGGCGGCGAGCAGTACTTC
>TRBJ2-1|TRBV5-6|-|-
CASSWEFDEQFF
TGTGCCAGCAGCTGGGAGTTCGATGAGCAGTTCTTC
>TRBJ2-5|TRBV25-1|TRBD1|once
CASTPAGGAMETQYF
TGTGCCAGCACACCCGCAGGGGGCGCGATGGAGACCCAGTACTTC
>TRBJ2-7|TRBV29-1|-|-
CSVAGRGEQYF
TGCAGCGTTGCCGGTAGAGGGGAGCAGTACTTC
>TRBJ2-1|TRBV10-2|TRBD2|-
CASSDPGTRVPYNEQFF
TGCGCCAGCAGTGACCCCGGGACTAGGGTCCCCTACAATGAGCAGTTCTTC
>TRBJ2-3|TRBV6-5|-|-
CASSYSQLATQYF
TGTGCCAGCAGTTACTCGCAGCTAGCAACGCAGTATTTT
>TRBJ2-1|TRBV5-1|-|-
CASSQDGVSYNEQFF
TGCGCCAGCAGCCAGGACGGGGTTTCATACAATGAGCAGTTCTTC
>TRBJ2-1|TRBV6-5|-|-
CASSYSGRNEQFF
TGTGCCAGCAGTTACTCAGGGAGAAATGAGCAGTTCTTC
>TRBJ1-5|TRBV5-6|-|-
CASSRRLYSNQPQHF
TGTGCCAGCAGCCGGAGGCTCTATAGCAATCAGCCCCAGCATTTT
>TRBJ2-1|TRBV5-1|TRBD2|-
CASSSGLAELNEQFF
TGCGCCAGCAGCTCGGGACTAGCGGAGTTAAATGAGCAGTTCTTC
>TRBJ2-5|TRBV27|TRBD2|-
CASSLIVGGETQYF
TGTGCCAGCAGTTTAATTGTGGGGGGGGAGACCCAGTACTTC